This passage covers 16 T cell receptor beta chains from one sample sequenced in a study of naive and memory T cell subsets. Four PCR rounds used nested alpha and beta constant region primers plus the SP2 primer. In TCRdb, the UMI-ligation and nested PCR reads were re-called with MiXCR into one record per CDR3 protein. Here the sample spans about 14,000 distinct CDR3 sequences, about 5% being singletons. Treatment specified: skin biopsy from PPD injection site in Mantoux-positive individual. An oligonucleotide containing a UMI was ligated to the 3' end of TCR cDNA. This material consisted of skin, taken from a tuberculin skin test site. The receptor set was obtained from an adult in good health.

CDR3 sequence (DNA): TGTGCCAGCAGCCTCAGTGACGGACAGGGACGAGTGAAGCAGTACTTC. Protein sequence: CASSLSDGQGRVKQYF. This chain connects TRBV5-8 to TRBJ2-7; TRBD1 matches 8 bases. The CDR3 consists of 16 residues. Trimming at V came to 4 bases and at J to 8 bases, leaving 17 bases not matched to a gene. Germline V CDR1 and CDR2: SGHTS, YDEGEE.

This clonotype appeared many times. A much larger clone sits a single nucleotide away, making a read error possible. The missing conserved phenylalanine or tryptophan at the end of this CDR3 makes a read error likely. The chain employs TRBV7-2 and TRBJ2-6; the match to TRBD2 covers 8 bases. The V gene end was trimmed by 6 bases and the J gene end by 2 bases; junction bases not matched to a gene: 3. There are 15 residues in the CDR3. CDR1 and CDR2 from the germline V gene are SGHTA and FQGNSA. The CDR3 DNA sequence: TGTGCCAGCAGTTCCGGGGGGGCTGGGGCCAACGTCCTGACTCTC. Its translation is CASSSGGAGANVLTL.

This clonotype was found many times. The rearrangement joins TRBV4-3 to TRBJ2-1, with D perhaps TRBD1 or TRBD2 (5 bases each). The germline gives CDR1 LGHNA, CDR2 YSLEER. The germline V and J ends were trimmed by 1 base and 2 bases, with 15 bases remaining between them. This CDR3 is built from 17 residues. The CDR3 nucleotides read TGCGCCAGCAGCCAAGGTCCTGGGGGAAACGCCTACAATGAGCAGTTCTTC. Its protein product is CASSQGPGGNAYNEQFF.

Within the sample, this clonotype is medium-sized (0.01 to 0.1%). The rearrangement uses TRBV28 and TRBJ2-3; tentative D call: TRBD1 (5 bases). The CDR3 has 16 amino acids. CDR1 is MDHEN and CDR2 is SYDVKM in the germline V gene. The V end was cut by 2 bases, the J end by 0 bases, with 12 bases between. The chain's CDR3 is CASSLMGRLSTDTQYF. CDR3 sequence (DNA): TGTGCCAGCAGTTTAATGGGGCGACTTAGCACAGATACGCAGTATTTT.

In this sample, this clonotype turned up many times. V gene TRBV2 combines with J gene TRBJ2-5, with D hard to call. V gave up 5 bases and J gave up 5 bases, with 6 bases separating them. Germline loops: CDR1 SNHLY, CDR2 FYNNEI. The CDR3 has 11 residues. CDR3 coding DNA: TGTGCCAGCAGTATGGGTGAGACCCAGTACTTC. Residues: CASSMGETQYF.

This clonotype was found many times. The chain employs TRBV6-5 and TRBJ2-2, with D tentatively TRBD1 (6 bases). In germline, CDR1 is MNHEY, CDR2 SVGAGI. This CDR3 comprises 15 residues. V lost 7 bases to trimming and J lost 5 bases, with 17 bases between them. CDR3 coding DNA: TGTGCCAGCACACCCCGGGACATAAGAACCGGGGAGCTGTTTTTT. It is translated as CASTPRDIRTGELFF.

This clonotype was detected many times. The junction departs from germline at one end; a sequencing error may be responsible. The chain uses TRBV2 and TRBJ1-1; D gene unclear. This CDR3 contains 13 residues. Germline-derived CDR1 and CDR2 are SNHLY and FYNNEI. The chain's CDR3 is CASREGVGTEAFF. The CDR3 bases are TGTGCCAGCAGAGAAGGAGTTGGGACTGAAGCTTTCTTT.

In this sample, this clonotype is medium-sized. The genes are TRBV5-6 and TRBJ2-2; either TRBD1 or TRBD2 may supply D (5 bases each). Trimming shortened V by 1 base and J by 11 bases, and 15 bases separated the two germline ends. Germline loops: CDR1 SGHDT, CDR2 YYEEEE. The CDR3 is 14 amino acids. The CDR3 DNA reads as TGTGCCAGCAGCTTGCGAGGGGACGGTTTTGAGCTGTTTTTT. Amino acids: CASSLRGDGFELFF.

The table lists this clonotype with many counts. The chain recombines TRBV4-1 with TRBJ2-1; TRBD1 agrees at 7 bases. The V and J ends lost 4 bases and 5 bases, in that order; junction bases with no gene match: 2. This CDR3 has 13 amino acids. Per the germline V gene, CDR1 is MGHRA and CDR2 is YSYEKL. CDR3 in amino acids: CASSLTGNNEQFF. The CDR3 nucleotides are TGCGCCAGCAGCCTGACAGGGAACAATGAGCAGTTCTTC.

A few counts support this clonotype. The V call is TRBV12-3 or TRBV12-4, the J call TRBJ1-2; D is unclear. The V and J ends lost 5 bases and 8 bases respectively, with 15 bases between them. CDR3 length: 13 residues. CDR3 protein: CASSPPNTVGYTF. The CDR3 nucleotides are TGTGCCAGCAGTCCCCCAAACACAGTCGGCTACACCTTC.

This clonotype was observed at least ten times. The chain combines TRBV5-1 with TRBJ2-1; 10 nucleotides align to TRBD2. The J segment lost 8 bases and the V segment lost 0 bases, leaving 8 bases of the junction unmatched. The length of the CDR3 is 16 residues. The germline CDR1 and CDR2 sequences are SGHRS and YFSETQ. CDR3 sequence: CASSLARSGGADEQFF. In nucleotides, the CDR3 is TGCGCCAGCAGCTTGGCCAGAAGCGGGGGGGCAGATGAGCAGTTCTTC.

With regard to this clonotype: Relative to the germline gene, one junction end is altered; a read error may explain this. The V gene is TRBV4-3, the J gene TRBJ1-5, with D hard to call. Per germline, CDR1 LGHNA and CDR2 YSLEER. The CDR3 has 13 amino acids. Here the CDR3 reads CANSQAHNQPQHF. In DNA, the CDR3 is TGCGCCAACAGCCAAGCACATAATCAGCCCCAGCATTTT.

A note on this clonotype: A much more abundant neighbour one base away suggests this may be a read error. The V and J genes are TRBV6-6 and TRBJ2-1; 10 bases agree with TRBD1. The length of the CDR3 is 15 residues. V shed 7 bases and J 8 bases; nucleotides not matched to a gene: 11. Per the germline V gene, CDR1 is MNHNY and CDR2 is SVGAGI (reference sequence). The CDR3 coding sequence is TGTGCCAGCAAGAGTGGGGACAGGGGTTTCGATGAGCAGTTCTTC. It yields the protein CASKSGDRGFDEQFF.

This clonotype is classed as medium-sized. This chain links TRBV2 with TRBJ2-5; D gene uncertain. The CDR3 is 11 residues long. Trimming took 3 bases from V and 5 from J, leaving 4 bases between them. Germline CDR1 SNHLY, CDR2 FYNNEI. DNA of the CDR3: TGTGCCAGCAGTGAGAGGGAGACCCAGTACTTC. Its translation is CASSERETQYF.

The sample holds many counts of this clonotype. This chain connects TRBV2 to TRBJ1-4; D remains ambiguous. CDR3 size: 15 residues. The ends were cut back, 3 bases at V and 5 bases at J, with 13 bases in the middle. CDR1 is SNHLY, CDR2 FYNNEI, per germline. CDR3: CASSDSRTQNEKLFF. CDR3 nucleotide sequence: TGTGCCAGCAGTGATAGCCGGACGCAGAATGAAAAACTGTTTTTT.

This clonotype is categorized as medium-sized (0.01 to 0.1%). The chain links TRBV6-2 or TRBV6-3 to TRBJ2-3, with 8 nucleotides matching TRBD1. The CDR3 has 14 amino acids. The germline CDR1 and CDR2 sequences are MNHEY and SVGEGT. V was clipped by 8 bases and J by 3 bases; unmatched bases: 7. CDR3 nucleotides: TGTGCCAGCGTGCGGACAGGGAGGACAGATACGCAGTATTTT. Protein product: CASVRTGRTDTQYF.